This T cell receptor beta chain was recovered during a study of long-term antiretroviral therapy in people with HIV. Study-wide results and caveats: On ART adherence, viral resistance or therapy changes, no data were available. Blood in the study was drawn between about 2004 and 2017, possibly under older ART regimens, which may be less effective than current ones. Repertoire composition at all time points was dominated by clones that had expanded before ART.

Concerning this clone itself: What it binds is unknown.

Trimming took off 0 bases at V and 4 bases at J, with 9 bases between the two ends. The CDR3 extends over 14 amino acids. Germline CDR1 and CDR2: GTSNPN and SVGIG (reference sequence). A v3.0 immunoSEQ assay was performed at survey level. About 35,000-50,000 T-cell genomes per sample were the sequencing target. TCRdb's table, derived via immunoSEQ multiplex PCR, lists solely in-frame clones and lacks some. Here the sample spans 35,000 or so clones, around 83% being singletons. The input for sequencing was unsorted PBMCs, taken just over 2.7 years before starting antiretroviral therapy. The chain joins TRBV30 to TRBJ1-4, with D possibly being TRBD1 (5 bases). The TCR was taken from a woman in her 30s with HIV. This CDR3 reads CAWSVRTHNEKLFF. The CDR3 bases are TGTGCCTGGAGTGTTAGGACACATAATGAAAAACTGTTTTTT.